Below, 17 T cell receptor beta chains from the same sample are listed, as sequenced in a study of blood T cell repertoires in COVID-19. This table comes from immunoSEQ multiplex PCR, and its TCRdb copy is limited to in-frame clones, with some not included. The sample contains over 200,000 clones, about 83% of which appear only once. The sample comprised peripheral blood. These receptors were collected from a woman aged 25 to 45 with COVID-19, enrolled during active disease.

V and J are TRBV4-3 and TRBJ1-3, with D unclear. Looked up from germline, CDR1 is LGHNA and CDR2 is YSLEER. This CDR3 is 15 amino acids long. V was trimmed by 0 bases and J by 4 bases, leaving 10 bases between them. The CDR3 nucleotides are TGCGCCAGCAGCCAAGAACCCAGTCTGGGAAACACCATATATTTT. The encoded protein is CASSQEPSLGNTIYF.

The V gene is TRBV6-6, the J gene TRBJ2-7; 8 bases agree with TRBD2. This CDR3 region has 15 residues. Germline V gene sequence: CDR1 MNHNY, CDR2 SVGAGI (reference sequence). After removal of 6 bases from V and 6 bases from J, the junction contained 13 bases not matched to a gene. CDR3 loop: CASSRTGGGSPEQYF. DNA of the CDR3: TGTGCCAGCAGCCGTACGGGAGGGGGATCCCCCGAGCAGTACTTC.

This chain joins TRBV7-2 and TRBJ2-2; D may be TRBD1 (6 bases). V lost 6 bases and J 6 bases, leaving 11 bases between the germline ends. Germline V gene data show CDR1 as SGHTA and CDR2 as FQGNSA. This CDR3 is 13 amino acids long. CDR3 DNA sequence: TGTGCCAGCAGTTTACAGGGCGCCGGGGAGCTGTTTTTT. It is translated as CASSLQGAGELFF.

The rearrangement links TRBV4-3 to TRBJ2-3; perhaps TRBD1 as D (5 bases). V shed 1 base and J shed 4 bases, with 9 bases lying between them. This CDR3 contains 14 residues. CDR1 and CDR2 (germline): LGHNA, YSLEER. The CDR3 sequence is CASSQVAGPDTQYF. The CDR3 DNA reads as TGCGCCAGCAGCCAAGTTGCAGGGCCAGATACGCAGTATTTT.

The sample holds one count of this clone. V is TRBV29-1 and J is TRBJ2-3; 12 positions agree with TRBD2. Unmatched junction bases numbered 9, after V lost 6 bases and J lost 2 bases. The germline V gene has CDR1 SQVTM and CDR2 ANQGSEA. There are 16 residues in the CDR3. The DNA of the CDR3 is TGCAGCGTCGCCGGACTAGCGGGGACCTTCACAGATACGCAGTATTTT. It is translated as CSVAGLAGTFTDTQYF.

This rearrangement joins TRBV7-2 to TRBJ1-1; 9 nucleotides match TRBD1. Germline trimming cut 4 bases from V and 11 bases from J; bases unmatched to any gene: 5. This CDR3 has 12 amino acids. Germline V lookup: CDR1 SGHTA, CDR2 FQGNSA. CDR3 amino acids: CASSSGQGRAFF. CDR3 sequence (DNA): TGTGCCAGCAGCTCGGGACAGGGACGGGCTTTCTTT.

The chain has TRBV9 and TRBJ2-1; 7 nucleotides line up with TRBD2. V shed 0 bases, J shed 2 bases, and the junction held 5 bases outside the gene matches. The CDR3 runs to 16 residues. The germline gives CDR1 SGDLS, CDR2 YYNGEE. CDR3 sequence (DNA): TGTGCCAGCAGCGTAGGACTAGCTACACCCTACAATGAGCAGTTCTTC. Translating it yields CASSVGLATPYNEQFF.

The chain employs TRBV19 and TRBJ1-2; D might be TRBD1 (5 bases). This CDR3 contains 15 residues. In germline, CDR1 is LNHDA, CDR2 SQIVND (reference sequence). Trimming stripped 3 bases from V and 8 bases from J, with 19 bases between. CDR3 DNA: TGTGCCAGTAGTATTGGGGGGACGAAATCAGGCGGCTACACCTTC. This sequence encodes CASSIGGTKSGGYTF. The full variable domain, with the rest looked up from reference TRBV19 and TRBJ1-2, is DGGITQSPKYLFRKEGQNVTLSCEQNLNHDAMYWYRQDPGQGLRLIYYSQIVNDFQKGDIAEGYSVSREKKESFPLTVTSAQKNPTAFYLCASSIGGTKSGGYTFGSGTRLTVV.

The rearrangement uses TRBV7-6 and TRBJ1-2; 8 bases are shared with TRBD1. Trimming took 4 bases from V and 2 from J; bases not matched to a gene: 3. The CDR3 totals 14 residues. Germline CDR1 is SGHVS and CDR2 is FNYEAQ. CDR3 in DNA: TGTGCCAGCAGCTCGGGACAGGACAACTATGGCTACACCTTC. It is translated as CASSSGQDNYGYTF.

The chain recombines TRBV19 with TRBJ2-7; the D gene is possibly TRBD2 (5 bases). This CDR3 is 13 amino acids long. CDR1 and CDR2 (germline): LNHDA, SQIVND (reference sequence). V lost 4 bases and J 5 bases, leaving 12 bases between the germline ends. CDR3 DNA sequence: TGTGCCAGTAGTACCGGACTGGATGACGAGCAGTACTTC. This translates into CASSTGLDDEQYF.

V usage is TRBV2 and J usage is TRBJ2-5, with D possibly matching TRBD1 (6 bases). Germline loops: CDR1 SNHLY, CDR2 FYNNEI. The length of the CDR3 is 15 residues. The ends were cut back, 0 bases at V and 1 base at J, with 9 bases in the middle. The CDR3 nucleotides are TGTGCCAGCAGTGAAGCCAGGGGCCCCCAAGAGACCCAGTACTTC. It specifies CASSEARGPQETQYF.

This chain connects TRBV4-3 to TRBJ2-7, with TRBD1 as a possible D gene (6 bases). V was cut by 2 bases and J by 3 bases, with 11 bases left in between. Germline V gives CDR1 LGHNA, CDR2 YSLEER. The CDR3 runs 14 residues. CDR3 sequence (DNA): TGCGCCAGCAGCCAATATATGGACAGCTACGAGCAGTACTTC. The encoded protein is CASSQYMDSYEQYF.

V usage is TRBV6-2 or TRBV6-3 and J usage is TRBJ1-5; D is undetermined. The germline gives CDR1 MNHEY, CDR2 SVGEGT. The V and J ends lost 1 base and 7 bases respectively, with 14 bases between them. This CDR3 is 15 amino acids long. The DNA of the CDR3 is TGTGCCAGCAGTTACTTCGGTCGGGGAGGACAGCCCCAGCATTTT. Translated: CASSYFGRGGQPQHF.

This clone was counted between two and nine times. The chain employs TRBV6-1 and TRBJ2-2; D not certain. Trimming removed 2 bases from V and 6 bases from J, with 7 bases in between. This CDR3 comprises 13 residues. CDR1 MNHNS and CDR2 SASEGT come from the germline V gene. The CDR3 sequence: CASSELVAGELFF. The DNA of the CDR3 is TGTGCCAGCAGTGAATTGGTAGCCGGGGAGCTGTTTTTT.

The J gene is TRBJ1-1, the V gene TRBV19, with 8 bases matching TRBD1. Germline V lookup: CDR1 LNHDA, CDR2 SQIVND (reference sequence). Trimming took 2 bases from V and 7 from J; bases not matched to a gene: 9. There are 15 residues in the CDR3. The CDR3 sequence is CASSIQGAPSYEAFF. CDR3 in DNA: TGTGCCAGTAGTATACAGGGGGCTCCCTCTTATGAAGCTTTCTTT.

The rearrangement joins TRBV7-9 to TRBJ1-2, with unresolved D. Trimming shortened V by 0 bases and J by 0 bases, and 11 bases separated the two germline ends. This CDR3 comprises 16 residues. From germline, CDR1 is SEHNR and CDR2 FQNEAQ (reference sequence). The CDR3 here is CASSLAVQVANYGYTF. CDR3 bases: TGTGCCAGCAGCTTAGCGGTCCAGGTAGCTAACTATGGCTACACCTTC.

The J gene is TRBJ1-4, the V gene TRBV7-9; D is ambiguous. CDR1 SEHNR and CDR2 FQNEAQ come from the germline V gene (reference sequence). This CDR3 has 16 amino acids. The V end lost 5 bases, the J end lost 0 bases, and 13 bases lay between the germline ends. The CDR3 protein is CASSTPEGATNEKLFF. As DNA, the CDR3 is TGTGCCAGCAGCACCCCCGAGGGAGCAACTAATGAAAAACTGTTTTTT.